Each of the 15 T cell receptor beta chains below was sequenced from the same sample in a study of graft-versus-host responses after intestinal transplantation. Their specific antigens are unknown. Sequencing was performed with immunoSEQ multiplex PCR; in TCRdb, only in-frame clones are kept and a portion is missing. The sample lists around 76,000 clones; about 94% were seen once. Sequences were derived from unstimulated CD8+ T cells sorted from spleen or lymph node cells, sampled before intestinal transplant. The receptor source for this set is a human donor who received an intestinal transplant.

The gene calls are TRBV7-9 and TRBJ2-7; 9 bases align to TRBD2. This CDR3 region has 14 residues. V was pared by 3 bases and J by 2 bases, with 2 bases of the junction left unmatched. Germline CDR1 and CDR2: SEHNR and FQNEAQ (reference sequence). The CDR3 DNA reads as TGTGCCAGCAGCTTTCTAGCGGGGACCTACGAGCAGTACTTC. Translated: CASSFLAGTYEQYF.

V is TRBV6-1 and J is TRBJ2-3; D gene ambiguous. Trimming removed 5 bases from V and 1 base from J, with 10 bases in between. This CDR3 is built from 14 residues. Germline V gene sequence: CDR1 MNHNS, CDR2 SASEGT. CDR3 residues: CASSYGRGTDTQYF. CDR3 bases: TGTGCCAGCAGTTATGGACGTGGCACAGATACGCAGTATTTT.

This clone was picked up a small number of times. The CDR3 region is CASSVGGTSGSHEQYF. As DNA, the CDR3 is TGTGCCAGCAGCGTAGGGGGGACTAGCGGGAGCCACGAGCAGTACTTC. V gene TRBV9 combines with J gene TRBJ2-7; 14 bases map to TRBD2. The trim removed 0 bases at V and 5 bases at J, leaving 4 bases unmatched. The CDR3 is 16 amino acids. In germline, CDR1 is SGDLS, CDR2 YYNGEE. The complete variable domain, with remaining parts taken from reference TRBV9 and TRBJ2-7, reads DSGVTQTPKHLITATGQRVTLRCSPRSGDLSVYWYQQSLDQGLQFLIQYYNGEERAKGNILERFSAQQFPDLHSELNLSSLELGDSALYFCASSVGGTSGSHEQYFGPGTRLTVT.

CDR3 region: CASSSGSRGNEQFF. As DNA, the CDR3 is TGTGCCAGCAGTTCCGGGTCCCGGGGGAATGAGCAGTTCTTC. The gene calls are TRBV27 and TRBJ2-1; the D gene is possibly TRBD2 (6 bases). The CDR3 covers 14 residues. CDR1 MNHEY and CDR2 SMNVEV come from the germline V gene (reference sequence). The germline V and J ends were trimmed by 4 bases and 7 bases, with 14 bases remaining between them.

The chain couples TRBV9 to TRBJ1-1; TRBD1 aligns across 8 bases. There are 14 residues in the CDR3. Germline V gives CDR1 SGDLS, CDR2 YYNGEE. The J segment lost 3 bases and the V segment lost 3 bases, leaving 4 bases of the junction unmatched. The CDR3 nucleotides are TGTGCCAGCAGCGGGGGACAGGCCTACACTGAAGCTTTCTTT. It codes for CASSGGQAYTEAFF. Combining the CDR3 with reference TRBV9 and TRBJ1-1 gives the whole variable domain DSGVTQTPKHLITATGQRVTLRCSPRSGDLSVYWYQQSLDQGLQFLIQYYNGEERAKGNILERFSAQQFPDLHSELNLSSLELGDSALYFCASSGGQAYTEAFFGQGTRLTVV.

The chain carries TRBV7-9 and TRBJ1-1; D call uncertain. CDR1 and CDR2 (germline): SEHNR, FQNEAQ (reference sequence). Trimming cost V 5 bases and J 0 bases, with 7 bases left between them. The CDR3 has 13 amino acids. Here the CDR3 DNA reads TGTGCCAGCAGCCCTAACATGAACACTGAAGCTTTCTTT. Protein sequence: CASSPNMNTEAFF.

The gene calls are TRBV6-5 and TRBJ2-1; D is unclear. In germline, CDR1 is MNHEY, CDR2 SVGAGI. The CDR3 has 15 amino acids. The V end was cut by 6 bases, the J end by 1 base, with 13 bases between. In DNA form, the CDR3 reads TGTGCCAGCAGCCCCTCTATCCTTTCCTACAATGAGCAGTTCTTC. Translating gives CASSPSILSYNEQFF.

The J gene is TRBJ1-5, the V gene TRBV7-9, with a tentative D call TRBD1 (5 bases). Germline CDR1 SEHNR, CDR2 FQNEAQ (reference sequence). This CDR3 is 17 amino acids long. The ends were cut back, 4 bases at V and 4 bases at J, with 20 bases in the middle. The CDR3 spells CASSYTYGALGNQPQHF. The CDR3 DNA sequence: TGTGCCAGCAGCTACACTTACGGGGCGCTAGGGAATCAGCCCCAGCATTTT.

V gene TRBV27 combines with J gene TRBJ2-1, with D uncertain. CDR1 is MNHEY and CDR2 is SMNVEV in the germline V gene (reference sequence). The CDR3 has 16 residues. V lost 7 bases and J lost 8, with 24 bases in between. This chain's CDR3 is CASKYLEPTFSDEQFF. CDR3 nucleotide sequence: TGTGCCAGCAAATACCTGGAGCCGACCTTCAGCGATGAGCAGTTCTTC.

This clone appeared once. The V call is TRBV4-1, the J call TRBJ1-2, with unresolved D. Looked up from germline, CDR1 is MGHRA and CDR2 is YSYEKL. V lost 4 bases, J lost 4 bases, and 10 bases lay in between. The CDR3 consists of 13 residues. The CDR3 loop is CASSREELYGYTF. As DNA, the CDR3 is TGCGCCAGCAGCCGGGAGGAACTCTATGGCTACACCTTC.

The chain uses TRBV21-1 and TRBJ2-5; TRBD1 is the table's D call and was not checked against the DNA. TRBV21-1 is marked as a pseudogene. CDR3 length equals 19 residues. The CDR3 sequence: CASSKAPTSDRGRQETQYF. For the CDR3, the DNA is TGTGCCAGCAGCAAAGCGCCTACCTCCGACAGGGGACGGCAAGAGACCCAGTACTTC.

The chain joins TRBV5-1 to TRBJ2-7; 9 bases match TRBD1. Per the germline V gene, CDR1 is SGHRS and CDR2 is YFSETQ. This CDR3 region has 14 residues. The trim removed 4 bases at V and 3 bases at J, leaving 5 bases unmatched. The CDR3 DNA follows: TGCGCCAGCAGCCCAGGGACAGGGAACTACGAGCAGTACTTC. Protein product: CASSPGTGNYEQYF.

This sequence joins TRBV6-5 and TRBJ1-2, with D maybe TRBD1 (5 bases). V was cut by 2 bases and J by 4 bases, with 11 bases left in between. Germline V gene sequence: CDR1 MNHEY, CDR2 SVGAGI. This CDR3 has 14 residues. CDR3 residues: CASSYGQGGYGYTF. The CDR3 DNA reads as TGTGCCAGCAGTTACGGGCAGGGCGGCTATGGCTACACCTTC.

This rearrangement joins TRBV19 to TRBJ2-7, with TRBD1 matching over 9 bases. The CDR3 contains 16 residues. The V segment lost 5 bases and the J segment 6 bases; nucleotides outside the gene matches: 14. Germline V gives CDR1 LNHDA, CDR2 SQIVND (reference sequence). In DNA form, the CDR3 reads TGTGCCAGTAGTCCCCGGGACAGGGAGGGATTCGCCGAGCAGTACTTC. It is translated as CASSPRDREGFAEQYF.

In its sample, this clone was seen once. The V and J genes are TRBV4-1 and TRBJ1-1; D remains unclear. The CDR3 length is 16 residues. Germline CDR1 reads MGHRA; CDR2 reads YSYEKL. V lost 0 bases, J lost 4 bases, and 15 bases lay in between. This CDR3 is CASSQDPGVGGTEAFF. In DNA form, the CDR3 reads TGCGCCAGCAGCCAAGACCCAGGAGTAGGAGGCACTGAAGCTTTCTTT.